This note documents a single T cell receptor beta chain sequence. Its antigen is currently unknown. The sequencing template was cDNA reverse transcribed from extracted RNA. Assay: immunoSEQ multiplex PCR; the TCRdb copy retains only in-frame clones and omits some. The sample carries roughly 280,000 clones, 45% to 70% recorded once. The record originates from a study of CD8+ T cells in alopecia areata. Looking at the study overall: Twice a day, 5 to 10 mg of oral tofacitinib was administered to treated patients. Study observations and caveats: Lesional scalp, notably in alopecia totalis/universalis, had clonality above that of normal scalp. Normal-skin resident alphabeta T cells also appear among scalp sample sequences.

Treatment denoted: oral pan-JAK inhibitor, 5-10 mg twice daily. It was from alopecia areata patients that lesional scalp punch biopsies and peripheral blood were collected. This sample comprised CD4+ T cells sorted from blood, obtained around week 53, from a patient treated with tofacitinib. The sequence derives from a human donor with alopecia areata.

The CDR3 nucleotides read TGTGCCAGCAGCAATAGCGGGGCCTCGGTGACCCAGTACTTC. It specifies CASSNSGASVTQYF. The rearrangement links TRBV7-2 to TRBJ2-5, with TRBD2 matching 8 bases. The V and J ends lost 5 bases and 7 bases, in that order; junction bases with no gene match: 9. The CDR3 has 14 amino acids. Germline CDR1 is SGHTA and CDR2 is FQGNSA.